Listed here is a single TCR beta chain. Authors' methods: Nucleated cell counts were estimated from reference gene primer amplification. Generated by immunoSEQ multiplex PCR, the TCRdb table keeps only in-frame clones and is missing some. V and J calls and clone size follow that table, whereas D and trimming were derived from the DNA. The repertoire holds approximately 250,000 clones, around four fifths seen once, with around 6.4% in the top ten. The source of the sample is a study of blood T cell repertoires in COVID-19. Study information: There were acute and convalescent COVID-19 samples, and they came from the United States, Italy and Spain. Sources were T cells, B-cell-depleted T cells, or PBMCs; the material itself was cDNA or gDNA.

The CDR3 contains 16 residues. CDR1 and CDR2 from the germline V gene are LGHDT and YNNKEL (reference sequence). J was trimmed by 1 base and V by 1 base; bases with no gene match: 2. The chain couples TRBV3-1 (or the pseudogene TRBV3-2) to TRBJ2-3; 10 bases fit TRBD2. The sample comprised peripheral blood. The TCR sequence derives from a woman aged 55-70 years with active or convalescent COVID-19. The chain's CDR3 is CASSQVTSGGTDTQYF. The CDR3, as DNA: TGTGCCAGCAGCCAAGTCACTAGCGGGGGCACAGATACGCAGTATTTT.